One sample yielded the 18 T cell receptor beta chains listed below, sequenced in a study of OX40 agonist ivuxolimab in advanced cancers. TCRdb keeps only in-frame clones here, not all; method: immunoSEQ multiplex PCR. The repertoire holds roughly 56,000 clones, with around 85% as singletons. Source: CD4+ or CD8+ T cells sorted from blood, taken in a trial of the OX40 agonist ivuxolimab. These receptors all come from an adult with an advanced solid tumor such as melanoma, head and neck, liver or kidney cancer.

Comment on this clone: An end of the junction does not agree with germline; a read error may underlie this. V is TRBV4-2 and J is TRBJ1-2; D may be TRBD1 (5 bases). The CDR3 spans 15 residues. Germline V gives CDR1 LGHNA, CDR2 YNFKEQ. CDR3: CASSQVEGQNYGHTF. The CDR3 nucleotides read TGTGCCAGCAGCCAAGTGGAGGGGCAGAACTATGGCCACACCTTC.

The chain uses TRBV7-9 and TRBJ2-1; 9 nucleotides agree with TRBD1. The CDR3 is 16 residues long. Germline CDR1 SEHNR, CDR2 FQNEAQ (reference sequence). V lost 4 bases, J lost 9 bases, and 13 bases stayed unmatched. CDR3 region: CASSSRDGTGRPEQFF. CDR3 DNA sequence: TGTGCCAGCAGCTCCCGGGACGGGACAGGGAGGCCTGAGCAGTTCTTC.

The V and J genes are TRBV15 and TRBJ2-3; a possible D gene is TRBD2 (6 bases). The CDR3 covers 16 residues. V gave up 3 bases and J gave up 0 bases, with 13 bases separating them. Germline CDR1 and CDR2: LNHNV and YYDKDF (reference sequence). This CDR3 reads CATSRISGESTDTQYF. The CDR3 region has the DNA TGTGCCACCAGCAGGATTAGCGGAGAGAGCACAGATACGCAGTATTTT. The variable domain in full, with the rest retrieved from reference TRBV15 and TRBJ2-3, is DAMVIQNPRYQVTQFGKPVTLSCSQTLNHNVMYWYQQKSSQAPKLLFHYYDKDFNNEADTPDNFQSRRPNTSFCFLDIRSPGLGDTAMYLCATSRISGESTDTQYFGPGTRLTVL.

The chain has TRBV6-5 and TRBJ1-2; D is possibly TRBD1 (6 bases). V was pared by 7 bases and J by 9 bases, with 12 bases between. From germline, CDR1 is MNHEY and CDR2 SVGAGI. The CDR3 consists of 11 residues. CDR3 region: CASNLQGRYTF. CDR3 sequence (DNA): TGTGCCAGCAACTTACAGGGTCGCTACACCTTC.

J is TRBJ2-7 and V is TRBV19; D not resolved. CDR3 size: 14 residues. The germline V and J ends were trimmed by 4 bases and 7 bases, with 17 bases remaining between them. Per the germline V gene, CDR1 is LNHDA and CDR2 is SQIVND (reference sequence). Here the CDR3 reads CASSKAATGGEQYF. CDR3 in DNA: TGTGCCAGTAGTAAGGCCGCGACCGGTGGAGAGCAGTACTTC.

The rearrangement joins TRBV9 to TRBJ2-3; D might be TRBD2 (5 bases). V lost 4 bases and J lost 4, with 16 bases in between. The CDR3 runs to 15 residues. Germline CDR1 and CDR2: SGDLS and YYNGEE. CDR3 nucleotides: TGTGCCAGCAGCCCCGGACCCGGGAACGCAGATACGCAGTATTTT. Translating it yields CASSPGPGNADTQYF.

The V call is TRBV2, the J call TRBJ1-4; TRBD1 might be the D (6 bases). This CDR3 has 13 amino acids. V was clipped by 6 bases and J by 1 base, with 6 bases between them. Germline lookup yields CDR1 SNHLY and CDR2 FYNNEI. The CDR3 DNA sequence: TGTGCCAGCAGCAGGGGAACTAATGAAAAACTGTTTTTT. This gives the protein CASSRGTNEKLFF.

CDR3 in DNA: TGCGCCAGCAGCTTGGACGGCCTGGGACGTCGTTCCTACGAGCAGTACTTC. Protein product: CASSLDGLGRRSYEQYF. V and J are TRBV5-1 and TRBJ2-7; D tentatively fits TRBD1 or TRBD2 (5 bases each). Deletions cut 0 bases from V and 1 base from J, with 17 bases between. The germline gives CDR1 SGHRS, CDR2 YFSETQ. This CDR3 is built from 17 residues.

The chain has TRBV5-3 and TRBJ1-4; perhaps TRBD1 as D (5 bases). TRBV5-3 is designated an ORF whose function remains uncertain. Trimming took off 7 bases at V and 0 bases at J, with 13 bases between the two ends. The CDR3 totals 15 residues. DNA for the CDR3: TGTGCCAGAGAGGGGAAGGGCTCAACTAATGAAAAACTGTTTTTT. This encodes CAREGKGSTNEKLFF.

CDR3 sequence: CASHRESSNSPLHF. CDR3 nucleotides: TGTGCCAGCCATAGGGAGTCAAGTAATTCACCCCTCCACTTT. The J gene is TRBJ1-6, the V gene TRBV2; D gene uncertain. Trimming removed 8 bases at V and 6 bases at J, with 14 bases between. This CDR3 comprises 14 residues. The germline CDR1 and CDR2 sequences are SNHLY and FYNNEI.

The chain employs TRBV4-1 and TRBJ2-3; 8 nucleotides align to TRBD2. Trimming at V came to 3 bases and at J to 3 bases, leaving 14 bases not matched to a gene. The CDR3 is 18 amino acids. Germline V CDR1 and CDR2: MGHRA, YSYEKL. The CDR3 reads CASSHQSGASGPTDTQYF. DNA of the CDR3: TGCGCCAGCAGCCACCAATCTGGGGCTAGCGGGCCAACAGATACGCAGTATTTT.

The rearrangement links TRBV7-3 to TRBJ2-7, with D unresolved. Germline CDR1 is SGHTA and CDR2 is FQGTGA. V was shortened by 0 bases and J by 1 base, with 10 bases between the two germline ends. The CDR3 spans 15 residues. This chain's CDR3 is CASSLTGADSYEQYF. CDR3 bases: TGTGCCAGCAGCTTAACTGGCGCAGATTCCTACGAGCAGTACTTC.

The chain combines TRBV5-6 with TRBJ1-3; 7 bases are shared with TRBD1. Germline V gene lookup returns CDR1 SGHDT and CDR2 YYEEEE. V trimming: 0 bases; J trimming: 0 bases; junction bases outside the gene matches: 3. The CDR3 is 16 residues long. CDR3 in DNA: TGTGCCAGCAGCTTGGAGACAGGGCTCTCTGGAAACACCATATATTTT. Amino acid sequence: CASSLETGLSGNTIYF. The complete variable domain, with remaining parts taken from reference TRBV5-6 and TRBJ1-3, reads DAGVTQSPTHLIKTRGQQVTLRCSPKSGHDTVSWYQQALGQGPQFIFQYYEEEERQRGNFPDRFSGHQFPNYSSELNVNALLLGDSALYLCASSLETGLSGNTIYFGEGSWLTVV.

The CDR3 DNA is TGTGCCATCAGGGGACAACGCTCTGGAAACACCATATATTTT. Translation gives CAIRGQRSGNTIYF. The chain is built from TRBV10-3 and TRBJ1-3; D possibly corresponds to TRBD1 (6 bases). Germline lookup yields CDR1 ENHRY and CDR2 SYGVKD. CDR3 length: 14 amino acids. Trimming removed 6 bases from V and 0 bases from J, with 9 bases in between.

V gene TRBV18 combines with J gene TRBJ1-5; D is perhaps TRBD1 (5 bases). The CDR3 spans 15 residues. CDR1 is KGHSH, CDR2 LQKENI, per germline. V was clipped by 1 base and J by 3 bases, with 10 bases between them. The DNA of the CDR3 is TGTGCCAGCTCACCACAAGGGGTTATCAATCAGCCCCAGCATTTT. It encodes CASSPQGVINQPQHF.

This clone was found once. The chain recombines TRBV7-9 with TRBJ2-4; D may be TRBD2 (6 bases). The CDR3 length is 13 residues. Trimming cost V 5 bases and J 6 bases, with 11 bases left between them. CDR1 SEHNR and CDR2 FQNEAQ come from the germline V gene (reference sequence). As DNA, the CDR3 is TGTGCCAGCAGCCCCCCCGGGGGAAACATTCAGTACTTC. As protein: CASSPPGGNIQYF.

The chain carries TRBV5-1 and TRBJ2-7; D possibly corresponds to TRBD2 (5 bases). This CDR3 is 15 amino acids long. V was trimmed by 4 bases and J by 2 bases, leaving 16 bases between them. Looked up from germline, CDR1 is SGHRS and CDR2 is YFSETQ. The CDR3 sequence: CASSPEARATYEQYF. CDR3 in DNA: TGCGCCAGCAGCCCGGAGGCCCGCGCGACCTACGAGCAGTACTTC.

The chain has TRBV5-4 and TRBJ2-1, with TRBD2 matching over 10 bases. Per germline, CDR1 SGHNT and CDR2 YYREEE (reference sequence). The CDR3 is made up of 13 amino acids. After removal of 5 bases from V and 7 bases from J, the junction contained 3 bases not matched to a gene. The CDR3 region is CASSSGRSNEQFF. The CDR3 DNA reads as TGTGCCAGCAGTAGCGGGAGGTCGAATGAGCAGTTCTTC.